This TCR beta chain emerged from a study of CD8 T cells in Susac syndrome. Whole-study context: Blood was drawn from patients with Susac syndrome. At that point, they were therapy-naive, on corticosteroids, or on intravenous immunoglobulin alone.

An input of roughly 0.45 to 1 ug of RNA was subjected to reverse transcription using random hexamers. TCRdb re-called the immunoSEQ multiplex PCR reads through MiXCR, storing one row per CDR3 protein. There are over 150,000 distinct CDR3 sequences in the sample; 85% to 95% occur only once, and 0.099% lies in the top ten. Germline values: CDR1 DFQATT, CDR2 SNEGSKA (reference sequence). This CDR3 region has 13 residues. Trimming left V 0 bases short and J 0 bases short, with 6 bases between. This clonotype was counted once. This TCR was sampled from a human donor with Susac syndrome. This chain connects TRBV20-1 to TRBJ2-7; D is uncertain. Input material: CD4+ T cells from PBMCs. The DNA of the CDR3 is TGCAGTGCTAGAGATCACGGCTCCTACGAGCAGTACTTC. It translates to CSARDHGSYEQYF.